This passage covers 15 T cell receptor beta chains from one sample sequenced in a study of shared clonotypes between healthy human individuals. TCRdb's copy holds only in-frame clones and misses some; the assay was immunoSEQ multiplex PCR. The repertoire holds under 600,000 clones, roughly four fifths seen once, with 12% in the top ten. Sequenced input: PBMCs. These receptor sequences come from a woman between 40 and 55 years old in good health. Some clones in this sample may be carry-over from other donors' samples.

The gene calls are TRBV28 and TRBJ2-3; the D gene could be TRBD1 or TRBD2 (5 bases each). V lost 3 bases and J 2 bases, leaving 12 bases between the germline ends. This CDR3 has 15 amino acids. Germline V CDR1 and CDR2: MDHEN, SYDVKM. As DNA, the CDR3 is TGTGCCAGCAGTTTCTGGGGGTCGAACACAGATACGCAGTATTTT. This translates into CASSFWGSNTDTQYF.

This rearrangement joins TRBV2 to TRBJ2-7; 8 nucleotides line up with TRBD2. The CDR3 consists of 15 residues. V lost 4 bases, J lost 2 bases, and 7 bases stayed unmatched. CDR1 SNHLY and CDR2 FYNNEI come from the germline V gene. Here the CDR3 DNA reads TGTGCCAGCAGTGTTACTAGCGGAGGAACCTACGAGCAGTACTTC. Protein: CASSVTSGGTYEQYF.

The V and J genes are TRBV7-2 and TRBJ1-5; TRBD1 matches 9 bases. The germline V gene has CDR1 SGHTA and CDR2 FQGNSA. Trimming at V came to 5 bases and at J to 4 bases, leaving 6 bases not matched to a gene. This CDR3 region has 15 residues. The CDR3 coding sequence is TGTGCCAGCAGCGCCCGGACAGGGGTTAATCAGCCCCAGCATTTT. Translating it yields CASSARTGVNQPQHF.

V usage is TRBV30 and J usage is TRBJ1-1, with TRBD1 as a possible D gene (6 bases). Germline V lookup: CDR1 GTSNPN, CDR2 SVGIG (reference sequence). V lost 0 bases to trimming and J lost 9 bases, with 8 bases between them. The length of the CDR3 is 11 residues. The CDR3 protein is CAWSVGGKAFF. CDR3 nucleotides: TGTGCCTGGAGTGTAGGGGGTAAAGCTTTCTTT.

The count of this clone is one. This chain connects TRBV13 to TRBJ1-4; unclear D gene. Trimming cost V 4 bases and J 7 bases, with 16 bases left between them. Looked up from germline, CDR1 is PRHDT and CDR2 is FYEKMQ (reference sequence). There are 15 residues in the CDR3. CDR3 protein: CASSSWMSLGEKLFF. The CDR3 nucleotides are TGTGCCAGCAGCTCCTGGATGAGCCTAGGTGAAAAACTGTTTTTT.

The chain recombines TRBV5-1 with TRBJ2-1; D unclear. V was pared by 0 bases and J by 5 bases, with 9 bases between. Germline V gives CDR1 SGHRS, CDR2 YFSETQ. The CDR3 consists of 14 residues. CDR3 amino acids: CASSLGDIHNEQFF. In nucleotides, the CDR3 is TGCGCCAGCAGCTTGGGTGACATACACAATGAGCAGTTCTTC.

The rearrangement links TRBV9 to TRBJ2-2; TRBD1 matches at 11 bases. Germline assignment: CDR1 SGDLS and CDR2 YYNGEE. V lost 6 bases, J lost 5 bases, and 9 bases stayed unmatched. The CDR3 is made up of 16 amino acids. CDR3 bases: TGTGCCAGCAATCGGATCGGGACAGGGGGGACCGGGGAGCTGTTTTTT. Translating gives CASNRIGTGGTGELFF.

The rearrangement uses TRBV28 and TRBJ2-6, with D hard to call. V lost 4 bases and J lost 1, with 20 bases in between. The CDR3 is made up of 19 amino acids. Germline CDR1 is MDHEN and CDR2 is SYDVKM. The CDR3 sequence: CASSSLPPEFRSGANVLTF. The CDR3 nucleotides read TGTGCCAGCAGTTCCCTTCCCCCTGAGTTCCGTTCTGGGGCCAACGTCCTGACTTTC.

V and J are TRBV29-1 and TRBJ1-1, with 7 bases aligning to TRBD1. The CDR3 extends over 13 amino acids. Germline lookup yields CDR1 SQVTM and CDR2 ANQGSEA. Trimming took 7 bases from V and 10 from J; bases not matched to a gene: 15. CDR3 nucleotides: TGCAGCGCCCATAGGACAGGTGCTTCTGGAGCTTTCTTT. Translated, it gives CSAHRTGASGAFF.

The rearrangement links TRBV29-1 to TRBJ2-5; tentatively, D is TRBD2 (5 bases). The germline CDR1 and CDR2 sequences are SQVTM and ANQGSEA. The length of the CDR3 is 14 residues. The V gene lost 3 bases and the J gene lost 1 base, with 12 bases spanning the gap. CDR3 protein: CSVDAGWAQETQYF. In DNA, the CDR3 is TGCAGCGTTGACGCGGGTTGGGCCCAAGAGACCCAGTACTTC.

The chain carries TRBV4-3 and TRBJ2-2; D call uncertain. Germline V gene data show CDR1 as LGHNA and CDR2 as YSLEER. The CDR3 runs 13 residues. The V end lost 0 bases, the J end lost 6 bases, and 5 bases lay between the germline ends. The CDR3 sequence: CASSQEGPGELFF. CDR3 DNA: TGCGCCAGCAGCCAAGAAGGCCCCGGGGAGCTGTTTTTT.

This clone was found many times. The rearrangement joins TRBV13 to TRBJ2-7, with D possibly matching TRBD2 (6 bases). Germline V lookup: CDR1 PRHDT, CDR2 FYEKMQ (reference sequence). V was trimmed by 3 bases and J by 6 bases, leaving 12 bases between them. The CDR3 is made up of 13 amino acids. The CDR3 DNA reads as TGTGCCAGCAGCTTGACGGGGACTCGCGAGCAGTACTTC. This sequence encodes CASSLTGTREQYF.

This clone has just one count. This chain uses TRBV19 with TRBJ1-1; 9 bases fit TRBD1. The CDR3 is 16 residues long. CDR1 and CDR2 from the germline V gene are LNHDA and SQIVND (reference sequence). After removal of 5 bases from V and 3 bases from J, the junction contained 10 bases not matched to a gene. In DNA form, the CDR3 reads TGTGCCAGTAGTCGTACAGGGGGCGGATGGGACACTGAAGCTTTCTTT. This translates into CASSRTGGGWDTEAFF.

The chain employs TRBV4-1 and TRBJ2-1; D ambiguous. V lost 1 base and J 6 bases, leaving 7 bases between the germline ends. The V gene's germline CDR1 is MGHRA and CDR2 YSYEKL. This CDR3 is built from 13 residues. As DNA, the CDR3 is TGCGCCAGCAGCCAAGTCATCGTCAATGAGCAGTTCTTC. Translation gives CASSQVIVNEQFF.

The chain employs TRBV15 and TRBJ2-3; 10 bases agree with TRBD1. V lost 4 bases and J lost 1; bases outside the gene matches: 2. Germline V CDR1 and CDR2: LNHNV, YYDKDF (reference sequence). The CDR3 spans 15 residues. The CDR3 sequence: CATSKDRGGTDTQYF. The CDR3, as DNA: TGTGCCACCAGCAAGGACAGGGGGGGCACAGATACGCAGTATTTT. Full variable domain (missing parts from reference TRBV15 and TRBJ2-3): DAMVIQNPRYQVTQFGKPVTLSCSQTLNHNVMYWYQQKSSQAPKLLFHYYDKDFNNEADTPDNFQSRRPNTSFCFLDIRSPGLGDTAMYLCATSKDRGGTDTQYFGPGTRLTVL.